This note documents a single T cell receptor (beta chain) sequence. From germline, CDR1 is PRHDT and CDR2 FYEKMQ (reference sequence). The CDR3 is 19 amino acids. V gave up 5 bases and J gave up 0 bases, with 23 bases separating them. These data belong to a study of cytomegalovirus exposure and HLA in healthy donors. 60 Vbeta and 13 Jbeta primers were used in PCR. Profiled with immunoSEQ multiplex PCR; TCRdb holds only in-frame clones, not every one. The repertoire holds roughly 45,000 clones, with approximately 80% as singletons. The TCR was taken from a man aged 25 to 40 in good health and CMV-seronegative. The chain has TRBV13 and TRBJ2-1, with D possibly TRBD2 on 7 matching bases. Sequencing was done on a sample of PBMCs. The DNA of the CDR3 is TGTGCCAGCAGCACGAGAGGGGGGGGACCTGTGAGCTCCTACAATGAGCAGTTCTTC. Translating gives CASSTRGGGPVSSYNEQFF.